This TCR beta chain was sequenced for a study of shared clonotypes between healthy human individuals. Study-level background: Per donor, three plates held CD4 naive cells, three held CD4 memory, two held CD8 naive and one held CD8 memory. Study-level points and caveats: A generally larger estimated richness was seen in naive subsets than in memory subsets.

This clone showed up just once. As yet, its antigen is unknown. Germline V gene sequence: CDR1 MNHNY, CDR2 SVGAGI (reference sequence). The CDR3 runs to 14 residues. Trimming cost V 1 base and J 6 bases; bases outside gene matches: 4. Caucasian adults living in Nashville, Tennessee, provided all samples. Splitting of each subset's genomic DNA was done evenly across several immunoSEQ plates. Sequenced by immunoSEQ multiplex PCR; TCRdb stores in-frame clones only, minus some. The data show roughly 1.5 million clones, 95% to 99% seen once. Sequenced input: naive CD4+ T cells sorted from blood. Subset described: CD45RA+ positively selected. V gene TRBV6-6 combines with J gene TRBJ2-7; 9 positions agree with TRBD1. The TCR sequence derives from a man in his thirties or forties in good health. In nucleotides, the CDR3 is TGTGCCAGCAGTTACTTCGGACAGGGGTTCGAGCAGTACTTC. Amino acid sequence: CASSYFGQGFEQYF.